The rows below give T cell receptor beta chains drawn from one sample of a study of response to subunit inactivated influenza vaccine. Via MiXCR, TCRdb re-called the RT-PCR reads, giving one row per CDR3 protein. The sample has about 780,000 distinct CDR3 sequences, roughly 20% seen once. The sample in question was PBMCs from blood, obtained more than 4 days after vaccination. Every receptor here comes from a man over 45 who received an inactivated influenza vaccine. CDR3s include the opening cysteine and the closing phenylalanine or tryptophan. The order of the fields is J gene, V gene, D gene, clone size, CDR3 protein, CDR3 DNA. D genes are given only for firm matches. Where a row states a size, it is once, few, many or the class of an expanded clone; other rows omit it.

>TRBJ1-4|TRBV5-6|-|few
CASSFSLNEKLFF
TGTGCCAGCAGCTTCTCTCTCAATGAAAAACTGTTTTTT
>TRBJ2-7|TRBV5-6|-|few
CASSYSGARNEQYF
TGTGCCAGCAGTTACTCCGGGGCGAGGAACGAGCAGTACTTC
>TRBJ2-3|TRBV2|-|-
CASSRAPGDTQYF
TGTGCCAGCAGTCGCGCCCCAGGGGATACGCAGTATTTT
>TRBJ2-7|TRBV7-2|TRBD2|few
CASSWGTRGTYEQYF
TGTGCCAGCAGCTGGGGGACTAGAGGAACCTACGAGCAGTACTTC
>TRBJ1-2|TRBV20-1|-|-
CSETTGNYGYTF
TGCAGTGAAACAACAGGGAACTATGGCTACACCTTC
>TRBJ1-5|TRBV12-3/TRBV12-4|-|few
CASSQPYQPQHF
TGTGCCAGCAGTCAGCCTTATCAGCCCCAGCATTTT
>TRBJ2-2|TRBV5-6|-|few
CASSLGLDSTPTGELFF
TGTGCCAGCAGCTTGGGGCTTGACAGTACTCCCACCGGGGAGCTGTTTTTT
>TRBJ1-1|TRBV7-2|-|-
CASSRDVDQIEAFF
TGTGCCAGCAGTCGGGACGTAGACCAAATTGAAGCTTTCTTT
>TRBJ2-7|TRBV6-5|-|few
CASSYGRLYEQYF
TGTGCCAGCAGTTACGGCAGACTCTACGAGCAGTACTTC
>TRBJ2-7|TRBV5-1|-|few
CASSLNGVAYEQYF
TGCGCCAGCAGCTTGAACGGGGTCGCCTACGAGCAGTACTTC
>TRBJ2-7|TRBV5-5|-|-
CASSLDSWSTYEQYF
TGTGCCAGCAGCTTGGATAGCTGGAGTACCTACGAGCAGTACTTC
>TRBJ2-1|TRBV5-1|-|few
CASSLGEWNEQFF
TGCGCCAGCAGCTTGGGGGAGTGGAATGAGCAGTTCTTC
>TRBJ2-2|TRBV27|TRBD2|-
CASSLSGIGELFF
TGTGCCAGCAGTTTAAGCGGGATCGGGGAGCTGTTTTTT
>TRBJ2-3|TRBV29-1|-|few
CSVETGSRADTQYF
TGCAGCGTTGAAACAGGGTCCAGGGCAGATACGCAGTATTTT
>TRBJ2-1|TRBV29-1|-|-
CSVVGRGEYNEQFF
TGCAGCGTTGTTGGGCGGGGAGAGTACAATGAGCAGTTCTTC
>TRBJ2-5|TRBV5-6|-|few
CASSLALGLTQYF
TGTGCCAGCAGCTTGGCTCTGGGTTTGACCCAGTACTTC
>TRBJ2-1|TRBV6-5|-|-
CASSYVLEGDPYNEQFF
TGTGCCAGCAGTTACGTCTTAGAGGGGGATCCCTACAATGAGCAGTTCTTC
>TRBJ1-1|TRBV11-2|-|few
CASRNTGNKAFF
TGTGCCAGCAGGAACACAGGGAACAAAGCTTTCTTT
>TRBJ2-2|TRBV27|-|few
CASSRYTLTNTGELFF
TGTGCCAGCAGTAGATATACCCTGACAAACACCGGGGAGCTGTTTTTT
>TRBJ2-5|TRBV5-1|TRBD2|many
CASSRTREETQYF
TGCGCCAGCAGCCGGACTAGGGAAGAGACCCAGTACTTC